This T cell receptor beta chain was captured in a study of T cell responses to AZD1222 COVID-19 vaccine. The study's findings and limits: The breadth and depth of Spike-specific TCRs increased once two AZD1222 doses had been given. The study identified only five or six AZD1222 recipients as seropositive at baseline. White British donors predominated, females outnumbered males, and clonal diversity was possibly underestimated.

Measured with immunoSEQ multiplex PCR; TCRdb has only the in-frame clones, and not every one. The sample shows approximately 190,000 clones, roughly 93% of them seen only once. Per the germline V gene, CDR1 is SGHRS and CDR2 is YFSETQ. This CDR3 contains 15 residues. V lost 2 bases to trimming and J lost 4 bases; unmatched junction nucleotides: 5. Notes on this clone: Its specificity is unknown.

The source material was peripheral blood, sampled on day 0 of AZD1222 vaccination. The chain employs TRBV5-1 and TRBJ2-7, with 11 bases lining up with TRBD2. The TCR was taken from an adult in good health. The CDR3: CASSLRTSGQYEQYF. DNA for the CDR3: TGCGCCAGCAGCTTACGGACTAGCGGGCAATACGAGCAGTACTTC.